This TCR beta chain was sequenced during a study of OX40 agonist ivuxolimab in advanced cancers. Study details: The study reported partial responses in three patients: one hepatocellular carcinoma, two cutaneous melanoma.

V lost 4 bases and J lost 0; bases outside the gene matches: 9. CDR1 is SGHTS and CDR2 is YDEGEE in the germline V gene. The CDR3 has 17 residues. Measured with immunoSEQ multiplex PCR; TCRdb has only the in-frame clones, and not every one. The sample lists tens of thousands of clones, approximately 91% occurring once. This clone came up once. Sequencing was performed on CD4+ or CD8+ T cells sorted from blood, taken in a trial of the OX40 agonist ivuxolimab. The chain carries TRBV5-8 and TRBJ1-5; 8 bases agree with TRBD1. The clonotype originates from an adult with an advanced solid tumor such as melanoma, head and neck, liver or kidney cancer. CDR3 in DNA: TGTGCCAGCAGCCCAGTGACAGGGGACGGTAGCAATCAGCCCCAGCATTTT. It is translated as CASSPVTGDGSNQPQHF.